Described below is a single T cell receptor (beta chain) sequence and its context. The V gene's germline CDR1 is SNHLY and CDR2 FYNNEI. J lost 3 bases, V lost 3 bases, and 8 bases had no gene match. The CDR3 consists of 16 residues. Assay used: immunoSEQ multiplex PCR; TCRdb lists only in-frame clones, some missing. The repertoire holds about 240,000 clones, with 60% to 75% as singletons. The entry originates in a study of blood T cell repertoires in COVID-19. Study information: Samples of COVID-19 (acute and convalescent) were obtained from the United States, Italy and Spain. T cells, B-cell-depleted T cells, or PBMCs provided the cDNA or gDNA that served as material.

The genes are TRBV2 and TRBJ1-3, with 7 bases lining up with TRBD1. Sample: peripheral blood. This receptor was obtained from a woman older than 75 with acute or convalescent COVID-19. The CDR3 DNA sequence: TGTGCCAGCAGTGAGACAGGGAGTGCAGGTGGAAACACCATATATTTT. Translation gives CASSETGSAGGNTIYF. Complete variable domain (other parts from reference TRBV2 and TRBJ1-3): EPEVTQTPSHQVTQMGQEVILRCVPISNHLYFYWYRQILGQKVEFLVSFYNNEISEKSEIFDDQFSVERPDGSNFTLKIRSTKLEDSAMYFCASSETGSAGGNTIYFGEGSWLTVV.